The rows below give T cell receptor beta chains drawn from one sample of a study of glioma-infiltrating T cells after dendritic cell vaccination. TCRdb's table, derived via immunoSEQ multiplex PCR, lists solely in-frame clones and lacks some. The repertoire holds 50,000 to 60,000 clones, roughly 83% seen once, with 15% to 19% in the top ten. Sequencing was performed on blood, taken after dendritic cell vaccination. These receptors came from a human donor with glioblastoma. Each CDR3 is given with its conserved first and last residue. The D gene is left open where the match is weak. Expanded clones get a size class; other rows say once, few or many, or leave the size out.

D gene	V gene	clone size	CDR3 length	J gene	CDR3 protein	CDR3 DNA
TRBD1	TRBV19	-	14	TRBJ2-7	CASSVDRASYEQYF	TGTGCCAGTAGTGTGGACAGGGCCTCCTACGAGCAGTACTTC
TRBD1	TRBV10-1	-	14	TRBJ1-1	CASSERQGGTEAFF	TGCGCCAGCAGTGAAAGACAGGGGGGCACTGAAGCTTTCTTT
TRBD1	TRBV5-1	-	15	TRBJ2-7	CASSNWDSNSYEQYF	TGCGCCAGCAGCAACTGGGACAGTAACTCCTACGAGCAGTACTTC
TRBD2	TRBV7-2	once	13	TRBJ2-3	CASSYGLVRTQYF	TGTGCCAGCAGTTACGGACTAGTTCGTACGCAGTATTTT
-	TRBV7-9	-	13	TRBJ1-2	CASSLYGNYGYTF	TGTGCCAGCAGCTTATACGGGAACTATGGCTACACCTTC
TRBD1	TRBV13	-	15	TRBJ1-5	CASSRTGDSNQPQHF	TGTGCCAGCAGTCGTACAGGGGATAGCAATCAGCCCCAGCATTTT
-	TRBV2	few	11	TRBJ1-1	CASTGFAEAFF	TGTGCCAGCACAGGGTTCGCTGAAGCTTTCTTT
TRBD1	TRBV5-1	-	14	TRBJ1-6	CASSLGRGNSPLHF	TGCGCCAGCAGCTTGGGCAGGGGGAATTCACCCCTCCACTTT
-	TRBV5-1	-	14	TRBJ1-4	CASSLEDRMGKLFF	TGCGCCAGCAGCTTGGAGGACAGAATGGGAAAACTGTTTTTT
-	TRBV27	-	15	TRBJ1-3	CASSFGPGDGNTIYF	-
-	TRBV7-3	-	15	TRBJ2-5	CASSLMGGGGETQYF	TGTGCCAGCAGCTTAATGGGGGGGGGCGGAGAGACCCAGTACTTC
TRBD2	TRBV7-9	-	15	TRBJ2-7	CASSLLAGTSYEQYF	TGTGCCAGCAGCTTGTTAGCGGGGACCTCCTACGAGCAGTACTTC
-	TRBV6-1	-	13	TRBJ2-6	CALRWAGANVLTF	TGTGCCCTCAGGTGGGCTGGGGCCAACGTCCTGACTTTC
TRBD1	TRBV9	-	15	TRBJ1-2	CASSTRTGGSYGYTF	TGTGCCAGCAGCACCCGGACAGGCGGCAGCTATGGCTACACCTTC
-	TRBV6-5	once	14	TRBJ2-3	CASRQDSSTDTQYF	TGTGCCAGCAGACAGGACAGCTCCACAGATACGCAGTATTTT
-	TRBV9	-	14	TRBJ2-7	CASSVDPDTYEQYF	TGTGCCAGCAGCGTAGATCCAGATACCTACGAGCAGTACTTC
-	TRBV30	many	14	TRBJ1-3	CAWNKGQYGNTIYF	TGTGCCTGGAACAAAGGACAGTATGGAAACACCATATATTTT
-	TRBV29-1	once	16	TRBJ2-3	CSLKGSSAGSTDTQYF	TGCAGTCTGAAGGGAAGCTCGGCGGGCAGCACAGATACGCAGTATTTT
-	TRBV7-3	-	13	TRBJ2-1	CASSLSAGNEQFF	TGTGCCAGCAGCCTTAGTGCGGGAAATGAGCAGTTCTTC
TRBD1	TRBV7-2	few	14	TRBJ1-3	CASSQDRGRNTIYF	TGTGCCAGCAGCCAAGACAGGGGAAGAAACACCATATATTTT
-	TRBV4-1	-	14	TRBJ2-1	CASSQAILADEQFF	TGCGCCAGCAGCCAAGCGATCTTAGCAGACGAGCAGTTCTTC
-	TRBV11-3	-	13	TRBJ2-3	CASSLDNTDTQYF	TGTGCCAGCAGCTTAGATAACACAGATACGCAGTATTTT
-	TRBV27	-	14	TRBJ1-2	CASSLDRYNYGYTF	TGTGCCAGCAGTTTAGACAGATATAACTATGGCTACACCTTC
-	TRBV13	-	15	TRBJ1-4	CASSLLRGFNEKLFF	TGTGCCAGCAGCTTGCTTAGGGGTTTTAATGAAAAACTGTTTTTT
TRBD2	TRBV6-4	-	16	TRBJ2-3	CASSAGTSGGRDTQYF	TGTGCCAGCAGTGCGGGGACTAGCGGGGGTAGAGATACGCAGTATTTT
-	TRBV4-3	-	14	TRBJ1-1	CASSLTGGATEAFF	TGCGCCAGCAGCCTTACCGGGGGTGCCACTGAAGCTTTCTTT
-	TRBV6-5	-	15	TRBJ1-5	CASSPWKGSNQPQHF	TGTGCCAGCAGTCCCTGGAAGGGGAGCAATCAGCCCCAGCATTTT
TRBD1	TRBV5-4	-	15	TRBJ1-2	CASSLRQGVNYGYTF	TGTGCCAGCAGCCTAAGACAGGGTGTAAACTATGGCTACACCTTC
-	TRBV19	few	14	TRBJ1-1	CASSVNSDNTEAFF	TGTGCCAGTAGTGTAAACAGTGATAACACTGAAGCTTTCTTT
TRBD1	TRBV6-6	-	15	TRBJ2-7	CASTPVRTGPYEQYF	TGTGCCAGCACCCCCGTGAGGACAGGGCCCTACGAGCAGTACTTC
-	TRBV5-1	-	13	TRBJ2-5	CASTMGHQETQYF	TGCGCCAGCACGATGGGGCACCAAGAGACCCAGTACTTC
TRBD1	TRBV6-4	-	14	TRBJ2-2	CASSRQGNTGELFF	TGTGCCAGCAGTAGACAGGGGAACACCGGGGAGCTGTTTTTT
-	TRBV5-4	-	15	TRBJ2-3	CASSPPGVTPDTQYF	TGTGCCAGCAGCCCCCCGGGGGTGACGCCGGATACGCAGTATTTT
-	TRBV2	few	11	TRBJ2-3	CASNAADTQYF	TGTGCCAGCAATGCAGCAGATACGCAGTATTTT
-	TRBV19	few	12	TRBJ1-6	CASSRRDSPLHF	TGTGCCAGTAGTCGGCGGGATTCACCCCTCCACTTT
-	TRBV27	-	13	TRBJ2-2	CASSLSLTGELFF	TGTGCCAGCAGTTTATCTCTCACCGGGGAGCTGTTTTTT
TRBD2	TRBV10-2	-	18	TRBJ2-3	CASRNLRRLAGGHDTQYF	TGCGCCAGCAGGAACCTCCGGCGACTAGCGGGGGGCCACGATACGCAGTATTTT
TRBD1	TRBV7-6	few	15	TRBJ1-6	CASSSGQPPNSPLHF	TGTGCCAGCAGCTCGGGACAGCCTCCCAATTCACCCCTCCACTTT